What follows are 25 T cell receptor beta chains derived from one specimen sequenced in a study of cytomegalovirus exposure and HLA in healthy donors. Generated by immunoSEQ multiplex PCR, the TCRdb table keeps only in-frame clones and is missing some. The sample lists approximately 120,000 clones; roughly 86% were seen once. Material: PBMCs. These receptors were collected from a young woman in good health and CMV-seronegative.

The V gene is TRBV5-6, the J gene TRBJ2-7; 11 bases line up with TRBD2. Per the germline V gene, CDR1 is SGHDT and CDR2 is YYEEEE. This CDR3 is 15 amino acids long. V lost 7 bases to trimming and J lost 3 bases; unmatched junction nucleotides: 9. CDR3 protein: CASPATSGRNYEQYF. The DNA of the CDR3 is TGTGCCAGCCCAGCTACTAGCGGGAGAAACTACGAGCAGTACTTC.

V and J are TRBV28 and TRBJ1-2; 8 bases map to TRBD1. CDR1 and CDR2 (germline): MDHEN, SYDVKM. V was pared by 7 bases and J by 8 bases, with 15 bases of the junction left unmatched. The length of the CDR3 is 15 residues. The CDR3 region is CASILLLGQEGGYTF. The CDR3 DNA follows: TGTGCCAGCATCCTCCTCTTGGGACAGGAAGGAGGCTACACCTTC.

The CDR3 DNA reads TGCAGCGTTGAAGTACAGGAAAAGAACACTGAAGCTTTCTTT. Residues: CSVEVQEKNTEAFF. The chain employs TRBV29-1 and TRBJ1-1, with a possible D match to TRBD1 (5 bases). Deletions cut 1 base from V and 1 base from J, with 10 bases between. The CDR3 sequence is 14 residues long. Germline CDR1 and CDR2: SQVTM and ANQGSEA.

The chain combines TRBV11-2 with TRBJ2-3; TRBD2 is a possible D gene (6 bases). Germline V gene data show CDR1 as SGHAT and CDR2 as FQNNGV. V was clipped by 6 bases and J by 4 bases, with 11 bases between them. The CDR3 length is 13 residues. The CDR3 DNA reads TGTGCCAGCAGTCCGGGAGCCCCAGATACGCAGTATTTT. Its translation is CASSPGAPDTQYF.

This rearrangement joins TRBV28 to TRBJ1-1; tentative D call: TRBD1 (5 bases). V was clipped by 3 bases and J by 11 bases, with 13 bases between them. CDR1 and CDR2 from the germline V gene are MDHEN and SYDVKM. The CDR3 is 12 amino acids. CDR3 in amino acids: CASSFLGGEAFF. Here the CDR3 DNA reads TGTGCCAGCAGTTTTCTTGGGGGGGAGGCTTTCTTT.

V is TRBV5-4 and J is TRBJ2-3, with 8 bases fitting TRBD2. V gave up 4 bases and J gave up 0 bases; unmatched junction bases: 10. Germline V CDR1 and CDR2: SGHNT, YYREEE (reference sequence). The CDR3 is 17 residues long. The CDR3 region is CASSPAGAGASTDTQYF. The CDR3 nucleotides read TGTGCCAGCAGCCCGGCGGGAGCGGGGGCTAGCACAGATACGCAGTATTTT.

The rearrangement uses TRBV2 and TRBJ1-1; D remains unclear. The germline V gene encodes CDR1 SNHLY and CDR2 FYNNEI. The CDR3 is 13 residues long. V was trimmed by 1 base and J by 5 bases, leaving 8 bases between them. CDR3 residues: CASSEVIETEAFF. In DNA, the CDR3 is TGTGCCAGCAGTGAAGTGATAGAAACTGAAGCTTTCTTT.

The chain employs TRBV7-9 and TRBJ2-7; weak D call: TRBD1 (6 bases). The length of the CDR3 is 14 residues. Germline loops: CDR1 SEHNR, CDR2 FQNEAQ (reference sequence). Trimming shortened V by 5 bases and J by 6 bases, and 17 bases separated the two germline ends. The CDR3 sequence is CASSPPGTGREQYF. For the CDR3, the DNA is TGTGCCAGCAGCCCCCCGGGCACAGGGCGCGAGCAGTACTTC.

The J gene is TRBJ2-3, the V gene TRBV6-5; 9 positions agree with TRBD2. With 6 bases clipped from V and 1 base from J, the junction kept 5 bases outside the gene matches. Germline V gene lookup returns CDR1 MNHEY and CDR2 SVGAGI. The length of the CDR3 is 15 residues. The CDR3 loop is CASRPLAGRTDTQYF. The DNA of the CDR3 is TGTGCCAGCAGACCTCTAGCGGGGCGCACAGATACGCAGTATTTT.

The J gene is TRBJ1-2, the V gene TRBV15; 7 nucleotides match TRBD1. CDR3 length equals 17 residues. The germline gives CDR1 LNHNV, CDR2 YYDKDF (reference sequence). With 0 bases clipped from V and 6 bases from J, the junction kept 13 bases outside the gene matches. The CDR3 region has the DNA TGTGCCACCAGCAGAGATCCACAGGGGACCGAGCCCGATGGCTACACCTTC. It yields the protein CATSRDPQGTEPDGYTF.

The chain couples TRBV30 to TRBJ2-6; D might be TRBD2 (5 bases). This CDR3 spans 18 amino acids. The germline V gene has CDR1 GTSNPN and CDR2 SVGIG (reference sequence). Trimming left V 1 base short and J 3 bases short, with 19 bases between. This CDR3 is CAWSEALGGFGGANVLTF. In nucleotides, the CDR3 is TGTGCCTGGAGTGAGGCCCTCGGCGGGTTTGGTGGGGCCAACGTCCTGACTTTC.

This sequence joins TRBV6-5 and TRBJ2-7; 11 bases map to TRBD1. CDR1 is MNHEY, CDR2 SVGAGI, per germline. The junction had 7 bases not matched to a gene; V was cut back by 6 bases and J by 3 bases. CDR3 size: 15 residues. This chain's CDR3 is CASSLGQGVIYEQYF. DNA of the CDR3: TGTGCCAGCAGCCTGGGACAGGGGGTGATCTACGAGCAGTACTTC.

This sequence joins TRBV11-2 and TRBJ1-2; D is perhaps TRBD1 (5 bases). The CDR3 is 15 residues long. V was shortened by 1 base and J by 4 bases, with 13 bases between the two germline ends. Per germline, CDR1 SGHAT and CDR2 FQNNGV. CDR3 residues: CASSLGQGPVYGYTF. Written as DNA, the CDR3 is TGTGCCAGCAGCTTAGGGCAGGGCCCCGTCTATGGCTACACCTTC.

The genes are TRBV7-9 and TRBJ1-5; D is perhaps TRBD1 (5 bases). The CDR3 has 13 amino acids. Germline lookup yields CDR1 SEHNR and CDR2 FQNEAQ (reference sequence). V was pared by 7 bases and J by 2 bases, with 9 bases between. CDR3 sequence reads: CASNKGGNQPQHF. CDR3 nucleotides: TGTGCCAGCAACAAAGGGGGCAATCAGCCCCAGCATTTT.

The chain has TRBV2 and TRBJ2-2, with TRBD1 identical over 7 bases. There are 15 residues in the CDR3. CDR1 is SNHLY, CDR2 FYNNEI, per germline. The V and J ends lost 10 bases and 1 base, in that order; junction bases with no gene match: 9. DNA of the CDR3: TGTGCCACAACCGACTACAGGGGGAACACCGGGGAGCTGTTTTTT. As protein: CATTDYRGNTGELFF.

This clone was picked up one time. This chain joins TRBV30 and TRBJ1-1; the D gene is possibly TRBD1 (5 bases). This CDR3 is 13 amino acids long. The germline gives CDR1 GTSNPN, CDR2 SVGIG (reference sequence). Deletions cut 0 bases from V and 4 bases from J, with 9 bases between. The CDR3 coding sequence is TGTGCCTGGAGTGTGGGGGGGGGCACTGAAGCTTTCTTT. Residues: CAWSVGGGTEAFF.

The rearrangement uses TRBV5-1 and TRBJ1-5, with 7 bases lining up with TRBD1. The V segment lost 4 bases and the J segment 4 bases; nucleotides outside the gene matches: 5. Germline assignment: CDR1 SGHRS and CDR2 YFSETQ. CDR3 length: 14 amino acids. CDR3 bases: TGCGCCAGCAGCATGACAGGGTCTAATCAGCCCCAGCATTTT. Protein sequence: CASSMTGSNQPQHF.

This clone was detected a few times. V and J are TRBV19 and TRBJ1-1; 9 positions match TRBD1. Unmatched junction bases numbered 6, after V lost 8 bases and J lost 11 bases. CDR1 is LNHDA and CDR2 is SQIVND in the germline V gene (reference sequence). The CDR3 runs to 11 residues. CDR3 sequence (DNA): TGTGCCAGTGGGGACAGGGTGCCGGCTTTCTTT. It yields the protein CASGDRVPAFF.

In this sample, this clone turned up once. This chain uses TRBV18 with TRBJ2-1; 12 nucleotides match TRBD2. The germline gives CDR1 KGHSH, CDR2 LQKENI. The CDR3 extends over 16 amino acids. The V gene end was trimmed by 4 bases and the J gene end by 5 bases; junction bases not matched to a gene: 6. In DNA form, the CDR3 reads TGTGCCAGCTCACAGACTAGCGGGGGTAAGGACAATGAGCAGTTCTTC. As protein: CASSQTSGGKDNEQFF. The variable domain in full, completed from reference TRBV18 and TRBJ2-1, reads NAGVMQNPRHLVRRRGQEARLRCSPMKGHSHVYWYRQLPEEGLKFMVYLQKENIIDESGMPKERFSAEFPKEGPSILRIQQVVRGDSAAYFCASSQTSGGKDNEQFFGPGTRLTVL.

V usage is TRBV27 and J usage is TRBJ2-5, with a tentative D call TRBD2 (5 bases). The DNA end lines up better with TRBJ2-7; the J call may be wrong. The CDR3 covers 17 residues. CDR1 MNHEY and CDR2 SMNVEV come from the germline V gene (reference sequence). CDR3 sequence: CASSLSGAPGVPYEQYF. The CDR3, as DNA: TGTGCCAGCAGTTTATCTGGCGCACCCGGGGTCCCCTACGAGCAGTACTTC.

This chain connects TRBV7-8 to TRBJ2-5; TRBD2 aligns across 13 bases. V was pared by 4 bases and J by 2 bases, with 13 bases of the junction left unmatched. Germline-derived CDR1 and CDR2 are SGHVS and FQNEAQ. This CDR3 is 19 amino acids long. CDR3 in amino acids: CASSSTRGLAGKAQETQYF. The CDR3 region has the DNA TGTGCCAGCAGCTCAACCCGGGGACTAGCGGGGAAAGCGCAAGAGACCCAGTACTTC.

This clone was recorded once. The chain links TRBV30 to TRBJ2-1; D gene ambiguous. This CDR3 contains 12 residues. The germline CDR1 and CDR2 sequences are GTSNPN and SVGIG (reference sequence). V was clipped by 2 bases and J by 2 bases, with 4 bases between them. The CDR3 nucleotides read TGTGCCTGGAGTTCAACCTACAATGAGCAGTTCTTC. Residues: CAWSSTYNEQFF. Full variable domain (remainder filled in from reference TRBV30 and TRBJ2-1): SQTIHQWPATLVQPVGSPLSLECTVEGTSNPNLYWYRQAAGRGLQLLFYSVGIGQISSEVPQNLSASRPQDRQFILSSKKLLLSDSGFYLCAWSSTYNEQFFGPGTRLTVL.

This clone appeared once. This chain connects TRBV7-3 to TRBJ1-1; possible D gene TRBD1, 5 bases. V dropped 4 bases and J dropped 1 base, with 13 bases sitting between them. The germline gives CDR1 SGHTA, CDR2 FQGTGA. The CDR3 loop spans 15 amino acids. CDR3 residues: CASSSQQQGNTEAFF. CDR3 nucleotides: TGTGCCAGCAGCTCACAACAGCAGGGGAACACTGAAGCTTTCTTT.

The rearrangement links TRBV9 to TRBJ2-3, with 9 nucleotides matching TRBD2. CDR1 SGDLS and CDR2 YYNGEE come from the germline V gene. Germline trimming cut 0 bases from V and 1 base from J; bases unmatched to any gene: 3. This CDR3 has 16 amino acids. CDR3 loop: CASSVVGGGGTDTQYF. The CDR3, as DNA: TGTGCCAGCAGCGTAGTGGGCGGGGGGGGCACAGATACGCAGTATTTT. Looking up the rest from reference TRBV9 and TRBJ2-3 gives the full variable domain: DSGVTQTPKHLITATGQRVTLRCSPRSGDLSVYWYQQSLDQGLQFLIQYYNGEERAKGNILERFSAQQFPDLHSELNLSSLELGDSALYFCASSVVGGGGTDTQYFGPGTRLTVL.

This clone was seen once. The rearrangement uses TRBV9 and TRBJ2-1; 11 nucleotides match TRBD2. Looked up from germline, CDR1 is SGDLS and CDR2 is YYNGEE. This CDR3 is built from 15 residues. Losses at the gene ends were 4 bases for V and 7 bases for J; bases not matched to a gene: 7. The DNA of the CDR3 is TGTGCCAGCAGCCAGGGGGGACTAGCGGTGAATGAGCAGTTCTTC. The encoded protein is CASSQGGLAVNEQFF. Supplemented by reference TRBV9 and TRBJ2-1, the full variable domain reads DSGVTQTPKHLITATGQRVTLRCSPRSGDLSVYWYQQSLDQGLQFLIQYYNGEERAKGNILERFSAQQFPDLHSELNLSSLELGDSALYFCASSQGGLAVNEQFFGPGTRLTVL.